This TCR beta chain was identified during a study of cytomegalovirus exposure and HLA in healthy donors. PCR primers comprised 60 Vbeta and 13 Jbeta primers. Original processing methods: In a later analysis, 79 million or so unique TCR beta chains included roughly 11 million shared by two or more donors. Produced via immunoSEQ multiplex PCR; TCRdb's table is partial and in-frame only. V and J calls and clone size are as listed in that table; D and trimming were resolved from the DNA. The sample is made up of 50,000 or so clones, and the top ten hold 6.5% to 8% of it. The receptor was isolated from a woman in her 40s in good health and CMV-seronegative. The source material was PBMCs.

As DNA, the CDR3 is TGCGCCAGCAGCTTCAGGGCCAGGGGCGGTGGTGAAGCTTTCTTT. This sequence encodes CASSFRARGGGEAFF. This chain joins TRBV5-1 and TRBJ1-1; possibly TRBD1 for D (6 bases). Germline lookup yields CDR1 SGHRS and CDR2 YFSETQ. V lost 2 bases and J 7 bases, leaving 18 bases between the germline ends. The CDR3 is 15 residues long.